A single sample gave rise to the 9 T cell receptor beta chains below, sequenced in a study of human T cells and chemical hapten exposure. TCRdb re-analysed the RACE reads in MiXCR, keeping a single row per CDR3 protein. The table includes 150,000 to 200,000 distinct CDR3 sequences, 30% detected once. Time point defined: pre-sensitization, week 0. Treatment noted: therapeutic diphenylcyclopropenone sensitization with weekly scalp DPC. The source material was whole blood, sampled in connection with sensitization to the hapten diphenylcyclopropenone (DPC). The receptors shown here come from a woman aged 25 to 39 with alopecia areata. Some clones in this sample may be carry-over from other donors' samples.

V and J are TRBV6-6 and TRBJ2-3; no definite D call. The CDR3 is 12 residues long. V lost 4 bases, J lost 9 bases, and 11 bases lay in between. Looked up from germline, CDR1 is MNHNY and CDR2 is SVGAGI (reference sequence). The CDR3 region is CASSSPDVTQYF. DNA for the CDR3: TGTGCCAGCAGTTCCCCAGACGTGACGCAGTATTTT.

This clonotype was counted ten times or more. The CDR3 DNA reads as TGCAGCGTTGTAGGCGGGGTTCGGGATACGCAGTATTTT. Translating gives CSVVGGVRDTQYF. This sequence joins TRBV29-1 and TRBJ2-3; possibly TRBD2 for D (6 bases). Germline V gene sequence: CDR1 SQVTM, CDR2 ANQGSEA. V was cut by 4 bases and J by 6 bases, with 14 bases left in between. The CDR3 is 13 amino acids.

This clonotype was seen a few times. The V gene is TRBV29-1, the J gene TRBJ1-5; tentative D call: TRBD1 (5 bases). The CDR3 loop spans 12 amino acids. With 7 bases removed from V and 5 bases from J, the gap between germline ends came to 12 bases. CDR1 is SQVTM, CDR2 ANQGSEA, per germline. CDR3 DNA sequence: TGCAGCGCTGGGACGGGTGATCAGCCCCAGCATTTT. Encoded protein: CSAGTGDQPQHF.

This chain connects TRBV20-1 to TRBJ2-5, with 9 nucleotides matching TRBD2. The V and J ends lost 4 bases and 1 base, in that order; junction bases with no gene match: 1. The CDR3 totals 13 residues. From germline, CDR1 is DFQATT and CDR2 SNEGSKA (reference sequence). The CDR3: CSAISGGQETQYF. CDR3 bases: TGCAGTGCTATTAGCGGGGGCCAAGAGACCCAGTACTTC.

The chain employs TRBV3-1 and TRBJ2-1, with D unresolved. The V and J ends lost 5 bases and 2 bases respectively, with 7 bases between them. CDR1 and CDR2 (germline): LGHDT, YNNKEL (reference sequence). The CDR3 runs to 13 residues. The CDR3 coding sequence is TGTGCCAGCAGCGTAGGGACCTACAATGAGCAGTTCTTC. Translating gives CASSVGTYNEQFF.

This clonotype was detected a few times. The J gene is TRBJ2-4, the V gene TRBV30, with D possibly being TRBD2 (5 bases). V lost 1 base and J 1 base, leaving 11 bases between the germline ends. Per germline, CDR1 GTSNPN and CDR2 SVGIG (reference sequence). There are 15 residues in the CDR3. The CDR3, as DNA: TGTGCCTGGAGTGCGATCGGGGTTGCCAAAAACATTCAGTACTTC. This translates into CAWSAIGVAKNIQYF.

This chain uses TRBV28 with TRBJ2-7; D might be TRBD1 (6 bases). Germline lookup yields CDR1 MDHEN and CDR2 SYDVKM. V was shortened by 6 bases and J by 1 base, with 10 bases between the two germline ends. This CDR3 is built from 13 residues. The CDR3: CASRLGGSYEQYF. For the CDR3, the DNA is TGTGCCAGCAGGTTAGGGGGTTCCTACGAGCAGTACTTC. Full variable domain (outside the CDR3, taken from reference TRBV28 and TRBJ2-7): DVKVTQSSRYLVKRTGEKVFLECVQDMDHENMFWYRQDPGLGLRLIYFSYDVKMKEKGDIPEGYSVSREKKERFSLILESASTNQTSMYLCASRLGGSYEQYFGPGTRLTVT.

This chain joins TRBV12-3 or TRBV12-4 and TRBJ1-4; TRBD1 might be the D (6 bases). V was trimmed by 3 bases and J by 3 bases, leaving 14 bases between them. The CDR3 has 16 amino acids. CDR3 amino acids: CASSFTTGRANEKLFF. DNA of the CDR3: TGTGCCAGCAGTTTCACCACAGGGCGAGCTAATGAAAAACTGTTTTTT.

Many counts were recorded for this clonotype. CDR3 region: CASSLAGTLSTEAFF. The DNA for the CDR3 is TGTGCCAGCAGCTTAGCCGGGACATTGAGCACTGAAGCTTTCTTT. This chain uses TRBV7-6 with TRBJ1-1, with D maybe TRBD1 (6 bases). CDR3 length: 15 amino acids. Germline CDR1 is SGHVS and CDR2 is FNYEAQ. Trimming cost V 0 bases and J 4 bases, with 12 bases left between them.